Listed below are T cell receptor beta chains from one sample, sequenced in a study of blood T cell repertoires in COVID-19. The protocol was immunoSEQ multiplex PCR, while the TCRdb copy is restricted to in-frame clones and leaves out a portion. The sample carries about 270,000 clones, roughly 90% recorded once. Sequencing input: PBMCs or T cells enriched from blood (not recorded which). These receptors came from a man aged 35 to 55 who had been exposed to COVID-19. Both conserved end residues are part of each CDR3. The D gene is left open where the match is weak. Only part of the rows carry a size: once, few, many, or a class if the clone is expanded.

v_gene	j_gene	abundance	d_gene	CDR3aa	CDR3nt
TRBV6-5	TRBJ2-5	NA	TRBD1	CASSGGGETQYF	TGTGCCAGCTCAGGGGGTGGGGAGACCCAGTACTTC
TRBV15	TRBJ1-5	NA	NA	CATSIFGNNQPQHF	TGTGCCACCAGCATTTTCGGGAACAATCAGCCCCAGCATTTT
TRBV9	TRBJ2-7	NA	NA	CASSVARDSSYEQYF	TGTGCCAGCAGCGTAGCGCGGGACAGCAGTTACGAGCAGTACTTC
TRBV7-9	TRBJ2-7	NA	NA	CASRVQTGSEQYF	TGTGCCAGCAGGGTACAAACAGGGAGCGAGCAGTACTTC
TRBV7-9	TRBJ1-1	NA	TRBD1	CASSRPGTGENTEAFF	TGTGCCAGCAGCCGACCCGGGACAGGGGAGAACACTGAAGCTTTCTTT
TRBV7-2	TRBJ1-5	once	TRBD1	CASSLVSTGDQPQHF	TGTGCCAGCAGCTTAGTCTCGACAGGGGATCAGCCCCAGCATTTT
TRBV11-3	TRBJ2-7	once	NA	CASSLVGESYEQYF	TGTGCCAGCAGCTTAGTCGGGGAGTCCTACGAGCAGTACTTC
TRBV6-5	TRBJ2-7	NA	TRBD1	CASRLSGTGAYEQYF	TGTGCCAGCAGATTATCCGGGACAGGGGCCTACGAGCAGTACTTC
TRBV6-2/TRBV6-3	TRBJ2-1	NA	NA	CASSSRDSISNEQFF	TGTGCCAGCAGTTCGCGGGACAGCATATCCAATGAGCAGTTCTTC
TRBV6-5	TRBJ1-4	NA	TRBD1	CASSFGQGTNEKLFF	TGTGCCAGCAGCTTCGGACAGGGGACCAATGAAAAACTGTTTTTT
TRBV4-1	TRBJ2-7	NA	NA	CASSQQTGSYEQYF	TGCGCCAGCAGCCAACAAACAGGGAGCTACGAGCAGTACTTC
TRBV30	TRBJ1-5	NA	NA	CAWSVTGLNQPQHF	TGTGCCTGGAGTGTTACAGGGTTGAATCAGCCCCAGCATTTT
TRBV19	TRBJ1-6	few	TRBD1	CASSIEPPGQGRSPLHF	TGTGCCAGTAGTATAGAGCCACCGGGACAGGGGCGTTCACCCCTCCACTTT
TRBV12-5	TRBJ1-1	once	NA	CASGTTRDTEAFF	TGTGCTAGTGGGACAACCCGTGACACTGAAGCTTTCTTT
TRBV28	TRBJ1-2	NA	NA	CASSSNPPLNYGYTF	TGTGCCAGCAGTTCCAACCCCCCACTCAACTATGGCTACACCTTC